This TCR beta chain was profiled in a study of blood T cell repertoires in COVID-19. Enrollees, roughly 18 to 95 years old, lived in 24 US areas. Original handling: The authors estimated nucleated cell counts from reference gene primer amplification. Only in-frame clones appear in the TCRdb table, and some are missing; sequencing was by immunoSEQ multiplex PCR. D and trimming come from the DNA, and the V and J calls and clone size come from that table. The sample consists of approximately 180,000 clones, about 88% of them appearing once. Sequencing input: PBMCs or T cells enriched from blood (not recorded which). The receptor's source is a human donor with acute COVID-19. The donor label of this sample is uncertain.

The CDR3 DNA reads TGTGCCACCAGCAGAGGACAGGGACTCACTGAAGCTTTCTTT. Its protein is CATSRGQGLTEAFF. The gene calls are TRBV15 and TRBJ1-1; 7 bases map to TRBD1. Losses at the gene ends were 1 base for V and 4 bases for J; bases not matched to a gene: 3. The CDR3 has 14 amino acids. Germline CDR1 reads LNHNV; CDR2 reads YYDKDF (reference sequence).